Listed below are T cell receptor beta chains from one sample, sequenced in a study of cytomegalovirus exposure and HLA in healthy donors. Assay used: immunoSEQ multiplex PCR; TCRdb lists only in-frame clones, some missing. Of 55,000 to 80,000 clones listed, 70% to 85% are singletons. The specimen sequenced was PBMCs. These receptors were collected from a man between 60 and 70 years old in good health and CMV-seropositive. The CDR3 runs from the conserved cysteine through the conserved F or W. D genes are given only for firm matches. Clone size, where shown, is once, few, many, or a class for clones that have expanded.

V	size	D	J	DNA	CDR3
TRBV12-1	-	-	TRBJ2-7	TGTGCCAGCAGTTCCTTCCCCGGGAGATACGAGCAGTACTTC	CASSSFPGRYEQYF
TRBV7-9	-	TRBD2	TRBJ2-7	TGTGCCAGCAGCCCACTAGCGGGATCCTACGAGCAGTACTTC	CASSPLAGSYEQYF
TRBV19	-	TRBD1	TRBJ2-7	TGTGCCAGTAGTATTTACCGGGACAGCTACGAGCAGTACTTC	CASSIYRDSYEQYF
TRBV7-6	-	TRBD2	TRBJ2-3	TGTGCCAGCAGCTTGACGGGGGGGCCCTCAGATACGCAGTATTTT	CASSLTGGPSDTQYF
TRBV4-1	-	-	TRBJ1-1	TGCGCCAGCAGCCAGCCCGGACAGAACACTGAAGCTTTCTTT	CASSQPGQNTEAFF
TRBV7-8	-	TRBD2	TRBJ2-7	TGTGCCAGCAGCCTTAGCGGGAGTACCTACGAGCAGTACTTC	CASSLSGSTYEQYF
TRBV11-3	-	-	TRBJ2-1	TGTGCCAGCAGCTTAGTAGCCGGTATCAAGGAGCAGTTCTTC	CASSLVAGIKEQFF
TRBV5-8	-	-	TRBJ2-1	TGTGCCAGCAGCCCTGCCCGGTCGGGATACAATGAGCAGTTCTTC	CASSPARSGYNEQFF
TRBV18	-	TRBD1	TRBJ1-1	TGTGCCAGCTCATCTACAGGGGGCAAAGACACTGAAGCTTTCTTT	CASSSTGGKDTEAFF
TRBV2	-	-	TRBJ2-1	TGTGCCAGCGGCGGCAGCTCCTACAATGAGCAGTTCTTC	CASGGSSYNEQFF
TRBV19	-	-	TRBJ2-3	TGTGCCAGTAGTATAGTTACGGCAGATACGCAGTATTTT	CASSIVTADTQYF
TRBV10-1	-	-	TRBJ2-6	TGCGCCAGCAGTGAGTCACGAGTAGATGGGGCCAACGTCCTGACTTTC	CASSESRVDGANVLTF
TRBV19	-	TRBD2	TRBJ2-7	TGTGCCAGTAGTTCCGGACTAGCGGGGACCTACGAGCAGTACTTC	CASSSGLAGTYEQYF
TRBV6-1	-	-	TRBJ2-1	TGTGCCAGCAGCGGACAACGCTCCTACAATGAGCAGTTCTTC	CASSGQRSYNEQFF
TRBV11-2	-	-	TRBJ1-1	TGTGCCAGCAGCTCCGTGGACAGATCCGAAGCTTTCTTT	CASSSVDRSEAFF
TRBV11-3	-	TRBD2	TRBJ2-1	TGTGCCAGCAGCTGGTTGACTAGCGGATTAGAGCAGTTCTTC	CASSWLTSGLEQFF
TRBV5-6	few	-	TRBJ1-3	TGTGCCAGCAGCCGAGATTCAGGGCCCTCTGGAAACACCATATATTTT	CASSRDSGPSGNTIYF
TRBV6-5	-	TRBD1	TRBJ1-6	TGTGCCAGCAGCCGCGGGACAGCGACAAGTTCACCCCTCCACTTT	CASSRGTATSSPLHF
TRBV27	-	TRBD1	TRBJ2-5	TGTGCCAGCAGTTCGGACAGGCAAGAGACCCAGTACTTC	CASSSDRQETQYF
TRBV27	once	-	TRBJ2-1	TGTGCCAGCCGCCGGGAGCGGGAGCAGTTCTTC	CASRREREQFF
TRBV5-1	-	TRBD1	TRBJ2-1	TGCGCCAGCAGCTTCCGGACAGGGTCCAATGAGCAGTTCTTC	CASSFRTGSNEQFF
TRBV6-1	-	-	TRBJ2-1	TGTGCCAGCAGCATACTAAGCCTCCCGTTCTTC	CASSILSLPFF
TRBV6-1	-	-	TRBJ1-1	TGTGCCAGCAGTGAACGGGGGAGGGACACTGAAGCTTTCTTT	CASSERGRDTEAFF
TRBV2	medium-sized	-	TRBJ1-1	TGTGCCAGCAGTGTCGGGGAAAACACTGAAGCTTTCTTT	CASSVGENTEAFF
TRBV5-6	-	TRBD1	TRBJ2-7	TGTGCCAGCAGCTTGGTGGGACAGATCGAGCAGTACTTC	CASSLVGQIEQYF
TRBV19	-	-	TRBJ2-5	TGTGCCAGTAGTATCCCCCGGCAAGAGACCCAGTACTTC	CASSIPRQETQYF
TRBV19	-	TRBD2	TRBJ2-3	TGTGCCAGTAGTATCGGACTAGCTAGCACAGATACGCAGTATTTT	CASSIGLASTDTQYF
TRBV7-6	-	-	TRBJ2-1	TGTGCCAGCAGCGGGACGGGAGTTTCTGGTGAGCAGTTCTTC	CASSGTGVSGEQFF
TRBV4-1	-	-	TRBJ1-5	TGCGCCAGCAGCCAAGATTCCCGACAGAACAATCAGCCCCAGCATTTT	CASSQDSRQNNQPQHF
TRBV9	-	-	TRBJ1-1	TGTGCCAGCAGCGTAGCAGGGTTCGGCACTGAAGCTTTCTTT	CASSVAGFGTEAFF
TRBV10-1	few	TRBD1	TRBJ1-5	TGCGCCAGCAGTGCCGGACAGGGTCAGCCCCAGCATTTT	CASSAGQGQPQHF
TRBV4-1	-	-	TRBJ2-3	TGCGCCAGCAGCCAAGAAGCGGAAACCACAGATACGCAGTATTTT	CASSQEAETTDTQYF
TRBV7-9	-	TRBD1	TRBJ1-5	TGTGCCAGCAGCAGGGACAGGGAAAATCAGCCCCAGCATTTT	CASSRDRENQPQHF
TRBV4-1	-	-	TRBJ2-7	TGCGCCAGCAGCCACGGCCCCAGGGGCTACGAGCAGTACTTC	CASSHGPRGYEQYF
TRBV11-2	-	-	TRBJ2-1	TGTGCCAGCAGCCCAACGCTAGCGCCTGCCTCCTACAATGAGCAGTTCTTC	CASSPTLAPASYNEQFF
TRBV5-5	-	-	TRBJ2-7	TGTGCCAGCAGCTTGGGATCGCAGGGATACCAGCAGTACTTC	CASSLGSQGYQQYF
TRBV2	once	-	TRBJ1-5	TGTGCCAGCAGTGAAGAAAGGGGTCAGCCCCAGCATTTT	CASSEERGQPQHF
TRBV27	once	TRBD2	TRBJ2-5	TGTGCCAGCAGTCCCCTAGCGGGGGGGGGTCAAGAGACCCAGTACTTC	CASSPLAGGGQETQYF
TRBV6-5	-	-	TRBJ1-4	TGTGCAAGCGGTGCGGCGCGTGGGGAAAAACTGTTTTTT	CASGAARGEKLFF
TRBV27	once	-	TRBJ1-6	TGTGCCAGCAGTTTCCGGGGAGGGGTCTCACCCCTCCACTTT	CASSFRGGVSPLHF
TRBV19	-	-	TRBJ1-5	TGTGCCAGTAGTCATGGGGGAGGTAGCAATCAGCCCCAGCATTTT	CASSHGGGSNQPQHF
TRBV19	-	-	TRBJ1-5	TGTGCCAGTAGTCCTTTTACAGGGAATCAGCCCCAGCATTTT	CASSPFTGNQPQHF
TRBV18	-	TRBD1	TRBJ1-2	TGTGCCAGCTCACCAGGGACAGACTATGGCTACACCTTC	CASSPGTDYGYTF
TRBV18	-	-	TRBJ1-2	TGTGCCAGCTCACCACAAGGGGAGGCTAACTATGGCTACACCTTC	CASSPQGEANYGYTF
TRBV2	-	TRBD1	TRBJ2-7	TGTGCCAGCAGTGGTACGACAGGGGAGCCACGCGAGCAGTACTTC	CASSGTTGEPREQYF
TRBV6-1	once	-	TRBJ1-6	TGTGCCAGCAGTGAGCCCGGTGTGGGCCGAAACTCACCCCTCCACTTT	CASSEPGVGRNSPLHF
TRBV19	-	-	TRBJ1-1	TGTGCCAGTAGTATAGTAGGAGGGCTAAGCACTGAAGCTTTCTTT	CASSIVGGLSTEAFF
TRBV6-5	-	TRBD2	TRBJ2-7	TGTGCCAGCAGTTACTCGGGGGGGTTTAGCTACGAGCAGTACTTC	CASSYSGGFSYEQYF
TRBV5-5	-	-	TRBJ2-5	TGTGCCAGCAGCCAGTCCCAGATACAAGAGACCCAGTACTTC	CASSQSQIQETQYF
TRBV6-1	-	TRBD1	TRBJ2-1	TGTGCCAGCAGTGACAGGACAGGGGGATACAATGAGCAGTTCTTC	CASSDRTGGYNEQFF
TRBV6-5	-	-	TRBJ1-1	TGTGCCAGCAGTTCCTCTCGGGGGGTGCGTTACACTGAAGCTTTCTTT	CASSSSRGVRYTEAFF